The 15 T cell receptor beta chains reported below all come from one sample, sequenced in a study of blood T cell repertoires in COVID-19. The assay was immunoSEQ multiplex PCR, and TCRdb's table has in-frame clones only and misses some. The table has some 260,000 clones, approximately 88% seen once; the top ten hold roughly 10%. Sequencing was performed on peripheral blood. The receptors originated from a woman in her 70s with COVID-19, enrolled during active disease.

This chain joins TRBV30 and TRBJ1-1; no clear D gene. Trimming stripped 8 bases from V and 0 bases from J, with 16 bases between. CDR1 GTSNPN and CDR2 SVGIG come from the germline V gene (reference sequence). This CDR3 has 14 amino acids. CDR3 DNA: TGTGCCCGTACGGGGTGGGGAATGAACACTGAAGCTTTCTTT. This encodes CARTGWGMNTEAFF.

This sequence joins TRBV15 and TRBJ2-1; TRBD1 aligns across 7 bases. Losses at the gene ends were 4 bases for V and 4 bases for J; bases not matched to a gene: 7. The V gene's germline CDR1 is LNHNV and CDR2 YYDKDF (reference sequence). This CDR3 spans 15 amino acids. The CDR3 coding sequence is TGTGCCACCAGCATCAGCACAGGGGATTACAATGAGCAGTTCTTC. This codes for CATSISTGDYNEQFF.

This chain links TRBV20-1 with TRBJ1-5; no definite D call. This CDR3 spans 11 amino acids. Between the trimmed V and J ends, which lost 3 bases and 4 bases, there was a span of 4 bases. Germline V gene data show CDR1 as DFQATT and CDR2 as SNEGSKA (reference sequence). The CDR3 spells CSASPNQPQHF. CDR3 DNA sequence: TGCAGTGCTAGTCCGAATCAGCCCCAGCATTTT.

This chain joins TRBV21-1 and TRBJ2-7; no DNA check was done on the table's D call, TRBD2. TRBV21-1 is a known pseudogene. The length of the CDR3 is 16 residues. The CDR3 DNA reads as TGTGCCAGCAGCAAAGTCGGGACTAGCGGCATCTACGAGCAGTACTTC. Its translation: CASSKVGTSGIYEQYF.

This chain connects TRBV4-1 to TRBJ1-6, with TRBD1 matching 12 bases. CDR1 MGHRA and CDR2 YSYEKL come from the germline V gene. V shed 3 bases, J shed 7 bases, and the junction held 7 bases outside the gene matches. The CDR3 is 17 amino acids. The CDR3: CASSQPGTGGSNSPLHF. The CDR3 nucleotides read TGCGCCAGCAGCCAGCCCGGGACAGGGGGCAGCAATTCACCCCTCCACTTT.

The chain joins TRBV7-9 to TRBJ2-1, with 12 bases lining up with TRBD2. The J segment lost 6 bases and the V segment lost 0 bases, leaving 3 bases of the junction unmatched. This CDR3 contains 16 residues. Germline CDR1 is SEHNR and CDR2 is FQNEAQ (reference sequence). The CDR3 DNA is TGTGCCAGCAGCTTAGCGGGACTAGCGGGTTTCAATGAGCAGTTCTTC. Its protein product is CASSLAGLAGFNEQFF.

The rearrangement uses TRBV19 and TRBJ2-7, with 11 bases that match TRBD1. This CDR3 contains 13 residues. V was clipped by 6 bases and J by 6 bases; unmatched bases: 4. Germline CDR1 LNHDA, CDR2 SQIVND (reference sequence). CDR3 bases: TGTGCCAGTAGCCCGGACAGGGGGCGCGAGCAGTACTTC. Encoded protein: CASSPDRGREQYF.

The V and J genes are TRBV19 and TRBJ2-7; TRBD1 is a possible D gene (6 bases). V was trimmed by 3 bases and J by 7 bases, leaving 7 bases between them. Germline V gene lookup returns CDR1 LNHDA and CDR2 SQIVND (reference sequence). The CDR3 runs to 11 residues. The CDR3 loop is CASSIQGEQYF. The CDR3 DNA sequence: TGTGCCAGTAGTATTCAGGGGGAGCAGTACTTC.

The genes are TRBV4-2 and TRBJ2-5; the match to TRBD2 covers 8 bases. With V trimmed by 4 bases and J by 2 bases, 6 bases remained unmatched. This CDR3 spans 15 amino acids. Germline values: CDR1 LGHNA, CDR2 YNFKEQ. Here the CDR3 reads CASSPKREPQETQYF. The CDR3 nucleotides read TGTGCCAGCAGCCCAAAGCGGGAGCCACAAGAGACCCAGTACTTC.

This sequence joins TRBV24-1 and TRBJ1-4; possible D gene TRBD1, 6 bases. This CDR3 spans 18 amino acids. Germline V gene data show CDR1 as KGHDR and CDR2 as SFDVKD. V was trimmed by 4 bases and J by 0 bases, leaving 17 bases between them. The CDR3, as DNA: TGTGCCACCAGTGACCAACAGGGTTTTGGGTCAACTAATGAAAAACTGTTTTTT. Its protein is CATSDQQGFGSTNEKLFF.

The V gene is TRBV4-1, the J gene TRBJ1-4; 7 bases align to TRBD1. Germline V lookup: CDR1 MGHRA, CDR2 YSYEKL. This CDR3 has 18 residues. The trim removed 5 bases at V and 0 bases at J, leaving 12 bases unmatched. DNA of the CDR3: TGCGCCAGCAGCACAGATCCCCGGGACAGAGCAACTAATGAAAAACTGTTTTTT. Translating it yields CASSTDPRDRATNEKLFF.

The chain recombines TRBV29-1 with TRBJ2-3, with D perhaps TRBD1 (6 bases). The germline V and J ends were trimmed by 0 bases and 5 bases, with 12 bases remaining between them. This CDR3 comprises 14 residues. From germline, CDR1 is SQVTM and CDR2 ANQGSEA. The CDR3 loop is CSVEDGGRRDTQYF. The CDR3 nucleotides read TGCAGCGTTGAAGATGGGGGCAGACGAGATACGCAGTATTTT.

This chain joins TRBV30 and TRBJ2-1; 7 bases line up with TRBD1. CDR3 length: 19 residues. CDR1 GTSNPN and CDR2 SVGIG come from the germline V gene (reference sequence). V was clipped by 0 bases and J by 12 bases; unmatched bases: 26. CDR3 in amino acids: CAWSVTRGTSRFAKEGQFF. The CDR3 DNA sequence: TGTGCCTGGAGTGTAACCAGGGGGACATCGCGGTTTGCAAAAGAGGGGCAGTTCTTC.

CDR3 amino acids: CASSQAQQSSYNSPLHF. The DNA for the CDR3 is TGCGCCAGCAGCCAAGCCCAACAGAGCTCCTATAATTCACCCCTCCACTTT. V is TRBV4-3 and J is TRBJ1-6, with no clear D. The CDR3 consists of 17 residues. Looked up from germline, CDR1 is LGHNA and CDR2 is YSLEER. Trimming removed 1 base at V and 0 bases at J, with 10 bases between.

This chain joins TRBV19 and TRBJ2-7; D uncertain. From germline, CDR1 is LNHDA and CDR2 SQIVND (reference sequence). V lost 7 bases and J 0 bases, leaving 16 bases between the germline ends. There are 15 residues in the CDR3. CDR3 DNA: TGTGCCAGTAAGTCTCGGTCCCTAAGCTCCTACGAGCAGTACTTC. It is translated as CASKSRSLSSYEQYF.